The clone carrying this T cell receptor beta chain came up once. The target antigen is unknown. Use of 60 Vbeta and 13 Jbeta primers characterized the PCR. The repertoire was sequenced with immunoSEQ multiplex PCR; TCRdb's copy has only in-frame clones and lacks some. Of under 150,000 clones listed, around two thirds are singletons. The data are from a study of cytomegalovirus exposure and HLA in healthy donors. Study-level results: A later analysis linked more than 15,000 TCR beta sequences to HLA alleles at 0.05 false discovery rate.

This CDR3 has 14 residues. From germline, CDR1 is SGHNT and CDR2 YYREEE (reference sequence). After removal of 4 bases from V and 3 bases from J, the junction contained 6 bases not matched to a gene. The V and J genes are TRBV5-4 and TRBJ1-2, with 7 positions matching TRBD1. Sequencing was performed on PBMCs. The TCR sequence derives from a woman in her forties in good health and CMV-seropositive. This chain's CDR3 is CASSDTGVDYGYTF. In DNA form, the CDR3 reads TGTGCCAGCAGCGATACAGGGGTGGACTATGGCTACACCTTC.